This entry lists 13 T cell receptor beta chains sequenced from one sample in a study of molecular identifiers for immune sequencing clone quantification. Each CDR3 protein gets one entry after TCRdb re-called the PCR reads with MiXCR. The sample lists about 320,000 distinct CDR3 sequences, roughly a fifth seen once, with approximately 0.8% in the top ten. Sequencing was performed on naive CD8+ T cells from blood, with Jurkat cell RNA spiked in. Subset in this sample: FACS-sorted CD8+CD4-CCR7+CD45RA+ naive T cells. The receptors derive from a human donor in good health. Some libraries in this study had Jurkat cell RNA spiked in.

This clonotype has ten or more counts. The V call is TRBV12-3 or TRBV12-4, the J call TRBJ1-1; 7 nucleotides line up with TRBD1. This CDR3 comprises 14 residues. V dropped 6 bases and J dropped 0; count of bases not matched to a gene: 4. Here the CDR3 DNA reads TGTGCCAGCAGCAGGGGGGGGCTGAACACTGAAGCTTTCTTT. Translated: CASSRGGLNTEAFF.

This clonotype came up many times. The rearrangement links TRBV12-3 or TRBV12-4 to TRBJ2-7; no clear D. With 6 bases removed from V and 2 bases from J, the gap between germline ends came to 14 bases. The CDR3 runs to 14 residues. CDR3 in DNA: TGTGCCAGCAGCCCGGTGGCTCCGACCTACGAGCAGTACTTC. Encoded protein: CASSPVAPTYEQYF.

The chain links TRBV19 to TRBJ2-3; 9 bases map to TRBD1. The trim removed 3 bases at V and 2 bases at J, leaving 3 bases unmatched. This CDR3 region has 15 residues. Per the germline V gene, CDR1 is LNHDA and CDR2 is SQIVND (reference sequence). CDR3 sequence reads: CASSIWTGDTDTQYF. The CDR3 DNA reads TGTGCCAGTAGTATCTGGACAGGGGACACAGATACGCAGTATTTT.

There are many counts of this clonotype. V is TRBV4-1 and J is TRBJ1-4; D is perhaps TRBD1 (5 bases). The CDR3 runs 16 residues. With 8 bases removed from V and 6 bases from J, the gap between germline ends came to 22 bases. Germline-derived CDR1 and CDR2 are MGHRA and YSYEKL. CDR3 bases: TGCGCCAGCGCCAAGCAAATCGGGGGGTCCGATGAAAAACTGTTTTTT. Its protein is CASAKQIGGSDEKLFF.

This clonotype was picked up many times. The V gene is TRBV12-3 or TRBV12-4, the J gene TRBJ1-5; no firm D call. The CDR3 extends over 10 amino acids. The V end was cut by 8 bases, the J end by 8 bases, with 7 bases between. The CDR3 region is CASGQKPQHF. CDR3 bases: TGTGCCAGCGGTCAAAAGCCCCAGCATTTT.

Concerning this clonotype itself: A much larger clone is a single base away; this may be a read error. This CDR3 is CASRRGQGMYGYTF. The CDR3 nucleotides are TGTGCCAGCCGCCGTGGGCAGGGAATGTATGGCTACACCTTC. J is TRBJ1-2 and V is TRBV7-9, with D tentatively TRBD1 (5 bases). Germline loops: CDR1 SEHNR, CDR2 FQNEAQ (reference sequence). This CDR3 contains 14 residues. Trimming took off 8 bases at V and 5 bases at J, with 18 bases between the two ends.

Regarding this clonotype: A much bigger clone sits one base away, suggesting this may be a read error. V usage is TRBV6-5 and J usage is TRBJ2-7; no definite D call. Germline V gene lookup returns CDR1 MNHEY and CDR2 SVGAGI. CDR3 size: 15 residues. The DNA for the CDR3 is TGTGCCGGCAGCTACGGGTCGACCACTTTCTACGAGCAGTACTTC. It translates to CAGSYGSTTFYEQYF.

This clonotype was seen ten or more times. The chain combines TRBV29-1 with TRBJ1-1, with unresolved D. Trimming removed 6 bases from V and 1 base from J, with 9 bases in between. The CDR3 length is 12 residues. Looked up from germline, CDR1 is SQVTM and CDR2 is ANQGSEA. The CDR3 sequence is CSVGQWNTEAFF. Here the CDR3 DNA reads TGCAGCGTAGGTCAGTGGAACACTGAAGCTTTCTTT.

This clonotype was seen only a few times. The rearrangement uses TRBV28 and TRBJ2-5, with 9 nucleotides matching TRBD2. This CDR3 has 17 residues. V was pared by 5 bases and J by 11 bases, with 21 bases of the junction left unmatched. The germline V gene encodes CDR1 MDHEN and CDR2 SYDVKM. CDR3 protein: CASSPVLAASGVPQQYF. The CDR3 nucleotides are TGTGCCAGCAGTCCCGTCCTCGCGGCTAGCGGGGTACCTCAGCAGTACTTC. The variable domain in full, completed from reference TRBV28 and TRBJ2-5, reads DVKVTQSSRYLVKRTGEKVFLECVQDMDHENMFWYRQDPGLGLRLIYFSYDVKMKEKGDIPEGYSVSREKKERFSLILESASTNQTSMYLCASSPVLAASGVPQQYFGPGTRLLVL.

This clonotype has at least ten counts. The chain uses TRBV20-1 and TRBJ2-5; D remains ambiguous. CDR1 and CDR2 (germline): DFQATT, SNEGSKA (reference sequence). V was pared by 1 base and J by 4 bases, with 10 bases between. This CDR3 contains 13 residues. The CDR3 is CSARARPIETQYF. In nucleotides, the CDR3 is TGCAGTGCTAGAGCGCGCCCGATAGAGACCCAGTACTTC.

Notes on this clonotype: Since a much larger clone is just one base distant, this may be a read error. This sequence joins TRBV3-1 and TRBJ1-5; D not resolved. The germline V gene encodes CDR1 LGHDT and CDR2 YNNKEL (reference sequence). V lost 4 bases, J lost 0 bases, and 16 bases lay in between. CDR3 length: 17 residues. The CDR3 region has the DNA TGTGCCAGCAGCCGCAGTGAATCCGGAGTTAGCAATCAGCCCCAGCATTTT. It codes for CASSRSESGVSNQPQHF.

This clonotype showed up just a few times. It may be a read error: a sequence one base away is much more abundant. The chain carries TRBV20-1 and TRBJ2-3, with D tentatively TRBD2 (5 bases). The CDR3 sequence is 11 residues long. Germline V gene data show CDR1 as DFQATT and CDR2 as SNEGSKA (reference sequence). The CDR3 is CSYTGTDTQCF. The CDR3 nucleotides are TGCAGTTACACGGGAACAGATACGCAGTGTTTT.

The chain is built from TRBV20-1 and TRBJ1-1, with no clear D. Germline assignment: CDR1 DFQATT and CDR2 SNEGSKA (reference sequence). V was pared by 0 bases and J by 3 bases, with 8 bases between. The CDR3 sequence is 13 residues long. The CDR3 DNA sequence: TGCAGTGCTAGAGATTTCCCAGACACTGAAGCTTTCTTT. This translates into CSARDFPDTEAFF.